These 17 T cell receptor beta chains came from one sample sequenced in a study of cytomegalovirus exposure and HLA in healthy donors. PCR was performed using 60 Vbeta and 13 Jbeta primers. Method: immunoSEQ multiplex PCR; TCRdb's copy keeps in-frame clones and lacks some. The profile covers about 150,000 clones, with about four fifths appearing a single time and approximately 5.7% taken by the ten largest. Material for sequencing was PBMCs. The receptors here all came from a man in his thirties or forties in good health and CMV-seropositive.

The chain recombines TRBV30 with TRBJ2-1, with D unclear. CDR3 length: 12 amino acids. Looked up from germline, CDR1 is GTSNPN and CDR2 is SVGIG (reference sequence). The ends were cut back, 2 bases at V and 7 bases at J, with 9 bases in the middle. In nucleotides, the CDR3 is TGTGCCTGGAGTAGGCGGTGGAATGAGCAGTTCTTC. It specifies CAWSRRWNEQFF.

V gene TRBV9 combines with J gene TRBJ2-2; 14 positions agree with TRBD2. The germline V gene has CDR1 SGDLS and CDR2 YYNGEE. This CDR3 region has 15 residues. The V gene end was trimmed by 4 bases and the J gene end by 6 bases; junction bases not matched to a gene: 2. In DNA form, the CDR3 reads TGTGCCAGCAGCTCGGGACTAGCGGGGGCCGGGGAGCTGTTTTTT. Translated, it gives CASSSGLAGAGELFF. Full variable domain (rest looked up from reference TRBV9 and TRBJ2-2): DSGVTQTPKHLITATGQRVTLRCSPRSGDLSVYWYQQSLDQGLQFLIQYYNGEERAKGNILERFSAQQFPDLHSELNLSSLELGDSALYFCASSSGLAGAGELFFGEGSRLTVL.

This chain uses TRBV19 with TRBJ2-1; 7 positions agree with TRBD2. CDR1 LNHDA and CDR2 SQIVND come from the germline V gene (reference sequence). This CDR3 comprises 13 residues. The V gene end was trimmed by 6 bases and the J gene end by 4 bases; junction bases not matched to a gene: 3. Written as DNA, the CDR3 is TGTGCCAGTAGCGGGAGGCATTACAATGAGCAGTTCTTC. This codes for CASSGRHYNEQFF. Combining the CDR3 with reference TRBV19 and TRBJ2-1 gives the whole variable domain DGGITQSPKYLFRKEGQNVTLSCEQNLNHDAMYWYRQDPGQGLRLIYYSQIVNDFQKGDIAEGYSVSREKKESFPLTVTSAQKNPTAFYLCASSGRHYNEQFFGPGTRLTVL.

This chain connects TRBV9 to TRBJ2-3, with 8 nucleotides matching TRBD2. This CDR3 has 18 amino acids. V lost 4 bases and J lost 0; bases outside the gene matches: 13. Germline values: CDR1 SGDLS, CDR2 YYNGEE. The CDR3 nucleotides read TGTGCCAGCAGCCCCCGGGGGGGGCAGGGTTATAGCACAGATACGCAGTATTTT. Amino acid sequence: CASSPRGGQGYSTDTQYF. Full variable domain (remainder filled in from reference TRBV9 and TRBJ2-3): DSGVTQTPKHLITATGQRVTLRCSPRSGDLSVYWYQQSLDQGLQFLIQYYNGEERAKGNILERFSAQQFPDLHSELNLSSLELGDSALYFCASSPRGGQGYSTDTQYFGPGTRLTVL.

This clone has more than one count but fewer than ten. The chain combines TRBV14 with TRBJ2-1; 8 nucleotides match TRBD2. The CDR3 totals 15 residues. V trimming: 4 bases; J trimming: 9 bases; junction bases outside the gene matches: 11. The germline V gene has CDR1 SGHDN and CDR2 FVKESK. The CDR3 protein is CASSRRLASNTEQFF. For the CDR3, the DNA is TGTGCCAGCAGCCGCCGACTAGCGTCGAATACTGAGCAGTTCTTC.

The chain carries TRBV5-4 and TRBJ2-7; possibly TRBD1 for D (6 bases). From germline, CDR1 is SGHNT and CDR2 YYREEE (reference sequence). This CDR3 comprises 14 residues. V lost 4 bases, J lost 6 bases, and 17 bases lay in between. CDR3 loop: CASSDRMGASEQYF. The CDR3 region has the DNA TGTGCCAGCAGCGATCGGATGGGGGCTTCCGAGCAGTACTTC.

The V and J genes are TRBV5-6 and TRBJ2-5, with 9 nucleotides matching TRBD1. J gave up 5 bases and V 2 bases, and 13 bases lay outside the gene matches. This CDR3 has 17 residues. Germline V gives CDR1 SGHDT, CDR2 YYEEEE. DNA for the CDR3: TGTGCCAGCAGCTTTCGGAGACAGGGGGTCTCTTGGGAGACCCAGTACTTC. Its translation is CASSFRRQGVSWETQYF. The variable domain in full, with the rest retrieved from reference TRBV5-6 and TRBJ2-5, is DAGVTQSPTHLIKTRGQQVTLRCSPKSGHDTVSWYQQALGQGPQFIFQYYEEEERQRGNFPDRFSGHQFPNYSSELNVNALLLGDSALYLCASSFRRQGVSWETQYFGPGTRLLVL.

The rearrangement links TRBV21-1 to TRBJ1-1; the DNA was not used to check the table's D call, TRBD1. TRBV21-1 corresponds to a pseudogene. The CDR3 consists of 18 residues. For the CDR3, the DNA is TGTGCCAGCAGCAAAGCGCTTTTCAGCAGACAGGGTTGGACTGAAGCTTTCTTT. It encodes CASSKALFSRQGWTEAFF.

The V and J genes are TRBV6-1 and TRBJ2-7; 7 nucleotides line up with TRBD1. V lost 2 bases and J lost 2; bases outside the gene matches: 9. Germline V gene data show CDR1 as MNHNS and CDR2 as SASEGT. The CDR3 has 16 amino acids. The CDR3 here is CASSELLRDRAYEQYF. DNA of the CDR3: TGTGCCAGCAGTGAATTACTACGGGACAGAGCCTACGAGCAGTACTTC.

This CDR3 reads CASSSSGGYQPQHF. For the CDR3, the DNA is TGTGCCAGCAGTTCTTCAGGGGGTTATCAGCCCCAGCATTTT. The V call is TRBV27, the J call TRBJ1-5; 7 positions agree with TRBD1. This CDR3 is 14 amino acids long. The ends lost 4 bases at V and 5 bases at J; junction bases unmatched: 5. Germline V gene data show CDR1 as MNHEY and CDR2 as SMNVEV (reference sequence).

The chain combines TRBV5-6 with TRBJ2-1; TRBD2 aligns across 8 bases. Germline values: CDR1 SGHDT, CDR2 YYEEEE. The CDR3 is 18 residues long. The ends lost 0 bases at V and 8 bases at J; junction bases unmatched: 16. In nucleotides, the CDR3 is TGTGCCAGCAGCTTGGAACGGAGAGGACTAGCTGATTTCCATGAGCAGTTCTTC. Translated: CASSLERRGLADFHEQFF.

The gene calls are TRBV5-6 and TRBJ2-7, with 8 bases lining up with TRBD1. Unmatched junction bases numbered 16, after V lost 6 bases and J lost 5 bases. There are 16 residues in the CDR3. Looked up from germline, CDR1 is SGHDT and CDR2 is YYEEEE. DNA of the CDR3: TGTGCCAGCATTGTACAGGGGGGCGGTCTTTCGGACGAGCAGTACTTC. It specifies CASIVQGGGLSDEQYF. Full variable domain (missing parts from reference TRBV5-6 and TRBJ2-7): DAGVTQSPTHLIKTRGQQVTLRCSPKSGHDTVSWYQQALGQGPQFIFQYYEEEERQRGNFPDRFSGHQFPNYSSELNVNALLLGDSALYLCASIVQGGGLSDEQYFGPGTRLTVT.

This clone appeared a few times. This chain links TRBV28 with TRBJ2-5, with TRBD1 matching over 7 bases. The tail of the sequence fits TRBJ2-7 better, so the J call may be wrong. This CDR3 spans 17 amino acids. Germline V CDR1 and CDR2: MDHEN, SYDVKM. The CDR3 sequence: CASSWDQTGAPDYEQYF. The CDR3 nucleotides are TGTGCCAGCAGTTGGGACCAAACAGGGGCGCCCGACTACGAGCAGTACTTC.

The genes are TRBV2 and TRBJ1-1; TRBD1 agrees at 9 bases. Per the germline V gene, CDR1 is SNHLY and CDR2 is FYNNEI. The CDR3 is 14 amino acids. With 10 bases clipped from V and 1 base from J, the junction kept 7 bases outside the gene matches. In DNA form, the CDR3 reads TGTGCCACCCCCTGGGACAGGGAGAACACTGAAGCTTTCTTT. It translates to CATPWDRENTEAFF.

This clone was observed a few times. V usage is TRBV5-6 and J usage is TRBJ1-2; maybe TRBD1 (5 bases). Trimming stripped 6 bases from V and 8 bases from J, with 14 bases between. The V gene's germline CDR1 is SGHDT and CDR2 YYEEEE. The CDR3 is 12 residues long. The DNA of the CDR3 is TGTGCCAGCACACGGGGGGTTAAAGGCTACACCTTC. This sequence encodes CASTRGVKGYTF.

The V call is TRBV19, the J call TRBJ1-3; 9 positions match TRBD1. The CDR3 has 15 amino acids. Germline assignment: CDR1 LNHDA and CDR2 SQIVND (reference sequence). V dropped 6 bases and J dropped 4; count of bases not matched to a gene: 7. CDR3 DNA sequence: TGTGCCAGTAGAAGAGGGACAGGGAACGGAAACACCATATATTTT. It is translated as CASRRGTGNGNTIYF.

The chain combines TRBV11-3 with TRBJ1-3, with a tentative D call TRBD1 (5 bases). Trimming pared 3 bases from V and 2 bases from J, leaving 5 bases between. Germline V CDR1 and CDR2: SGHNT, YENEEA. This CDR3 is built from 13 residues. CDR3 residues: CASSLDTGNTIYF. CDR3 sequence (DNA): TGTGCCAGCAGCTTGGACACTGGAAACACCATATATTTT. The variable domain in full, completed from reference TRBV11-3 and TRBJ1-3, reads EAGVVQSPRYKIIEKKQPVAFWCNPISGHNTLYWYLQNLGQGPELLIRYENEEAVDDSQLPKDRFSAERLKGVDSTLKIQPAELGDSAVYLCASSLDTGNTIYFGEGSWLTVV.